These 6 T cell receptor beta chains originate from one sample sequenced in a study of T-cell reconstitution after alpha-beta-depleted transplantation in children. Researchers prepared the TCRbeta library using unique molecular identifiers, the study reports. TCRdb reanalysed the PCR reads using MiXCR and keeps one entry per CDR3 protein. Seen here are about 210,000 distinct CDR3 sequences, approximately 15% observed once, and the top ten hold about 41%. The source was PBMCs, mostly from graft donor cells, collected 360 days after TCRalphabeta/CD19-depleted stem cell transplant. Source of these receptors: a male patient aged 2 to 10 who had a stem cell transplant for acute lymphoblastic leukemia, so the T cells may come from the graft donor.

The genes are TRBV7-2 and TRBJ2-3; no definite D call. The V gene lost 3 bases and the J gene lost 4 bases, with 8 bases spanning the gap. This CDR3 spans 13 amino acids. CDR1 is SGHTA and CDR2 is FQGNSA in the germline V gene. CDR3 coding DNA: TGTGCCAGCAGCTTGAACCCCGCAGATACGCAGTATTTT. Its translation is CASSLNPADTQYF.

The genes are TRBV7-2 and TRBJ2-7, with D perhaps TRBD1 (6 bases). Between the trimmed V and J ends, which lost 0 bases and 3 bases, there was a span of 12 bases. Germline CDR1 SGHTA, CDR2 FQGNSA. This CDR3 contains 15 residues. As DNA, the CDR3 is TGTGCCAGCAGCTTAGCGCCAGGGGAGTACTACGAGCAGTACTTC. Translated, it gives CASSLAPGEYYEQYF.

Only a few counts were recorded for this clonotype. At one of its ends the junction is not consistent with the germline gene, which may arise from a read error. The V gene is TRBV12-3 or TRBV12-4, the J gene TRBJ2-1; no clear D. This CDR3 region has 15 residues. The CDR3 DNA follows: TGTGCCAGCAGTTGGGGTGGACCCTCCCACAATGAGCAGTTCTTC. Protein product: CASSWGGPSHNEQFF.

The gene calls are TRBV10-3 and TRBJ2-5, with D unresolved. Germline V CDR1 and CDR2: ENHRY, SYGVKD. The germline V and J ends were trimmed by 4 bases and 3 bases, with 9 bases remaining between them. The CDR3 consists of 13 residues. CDR3 bases: TGTGCCATCAGTGGGGAAAGCAAAGAGACCCAGTACTTC. It codes for CAISGESKETQYF.

This clonotype has only a few counts. CDR3 protein: CASSQANGQSYEQYF. The CDR3 nucleotides read TGTGCCAGCAGCCAAGCGAATGGACAGTCCTACGAGCAGTACTTC. The chain carries TRBV7-3 and TRBJ2-7; D possibly corresponds to TRBD1 (6 bases). Between the trimmed V and J ends, which lost 5 bases and 1 base, there was a span of 15 bases. The CDR3 contains 15 residues. Germline-derived CDR1 and CDR2 are SGHTA and FQGTGA.

The rearrangement uses TRBV10-3 and TRBJ2-3; TRBD2 agrees at 8 bases. The V and J ends lost 6 bases and 4 bases, in that order; junction bases with no gene match: 9. CDR3 length equals 15 residues. CDR1 and CDR2 (germline): ENHRY, SYGVKD. The CDR3: CAISFSGVGADTQYF. In nucleotides, the CDR3 is TGTGCCATCAGCTTTAGCGGGGTCGGCGCAGATACGCAGTATTTT.